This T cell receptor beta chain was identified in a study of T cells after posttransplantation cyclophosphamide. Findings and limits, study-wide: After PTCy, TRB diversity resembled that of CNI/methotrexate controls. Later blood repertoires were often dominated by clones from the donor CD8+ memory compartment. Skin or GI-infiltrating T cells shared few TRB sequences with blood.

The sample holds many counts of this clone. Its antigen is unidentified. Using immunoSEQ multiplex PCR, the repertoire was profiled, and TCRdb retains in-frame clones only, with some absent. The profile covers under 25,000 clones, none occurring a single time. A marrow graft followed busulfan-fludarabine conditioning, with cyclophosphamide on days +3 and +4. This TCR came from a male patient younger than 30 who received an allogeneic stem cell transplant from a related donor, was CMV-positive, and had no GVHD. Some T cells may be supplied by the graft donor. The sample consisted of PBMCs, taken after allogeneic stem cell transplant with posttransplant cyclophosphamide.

In DNA, the CDR3 is TGTGCCAGCTCACCTGTGGGGGGTCGGATTGGCAATCAGCCCCAGCATTTT. Translated: CASSPVGGRIGNQPQHF. The rearrangement joins TRBV18 to TRBJ1-5; tentative D call: TRBD1 (5 bases). CDR3 length: 17 residues. Germline V gene lookup returns CDR1 KGHSH and CDR2 LQKENI. V dropped 3 bases and J dropped 2 bases, with 17 bases sitting between them. The variable domain in full, completed from reference TRBV18 and TRBJ1-5, reads NAGVMQNPRHLVRRRGQEARLRCSPMKGHSHVYWYRQLPEEGLKFMVYLQKENIIDESGMPKERFSAEFPKEGPSILRIQQVVRGDSAAYFCASSPVGGRIGNQPQHFGDGTRLSIL.